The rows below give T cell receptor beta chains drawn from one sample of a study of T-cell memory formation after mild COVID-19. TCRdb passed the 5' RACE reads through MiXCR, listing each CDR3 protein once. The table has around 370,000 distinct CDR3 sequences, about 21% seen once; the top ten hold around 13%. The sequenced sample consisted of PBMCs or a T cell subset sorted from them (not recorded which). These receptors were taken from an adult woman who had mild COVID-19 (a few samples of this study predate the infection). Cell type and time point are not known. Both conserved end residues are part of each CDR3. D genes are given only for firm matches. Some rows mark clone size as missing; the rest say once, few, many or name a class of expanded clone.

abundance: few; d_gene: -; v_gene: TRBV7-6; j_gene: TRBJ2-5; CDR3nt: TGTGCCAGCAGCTTATTTGGAAGCCAAGAGACCCAGTACTTC; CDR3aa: CASSLFGSQETQYF
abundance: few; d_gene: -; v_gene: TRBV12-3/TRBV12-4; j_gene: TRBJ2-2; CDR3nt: TGTGCCAGCAGTTTGGGCGACGGGGAGCTGTTTTTT; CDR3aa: CASSLGDGELFF
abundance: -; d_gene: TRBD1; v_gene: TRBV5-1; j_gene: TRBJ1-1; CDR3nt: TGCGCCAGCAGCGGACAGGTGATGAACACTGAAGCTTTCTTT; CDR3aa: CASSGQVMNTEAFF
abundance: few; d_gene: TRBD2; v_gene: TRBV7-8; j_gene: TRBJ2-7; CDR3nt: TGTGCCAGCAGCTTAGGACTAGCGACCTACGAGCAGTACTTC; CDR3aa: CASSLGLATYEQYF
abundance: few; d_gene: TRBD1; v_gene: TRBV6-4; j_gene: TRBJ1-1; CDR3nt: TGTGCCAGCAGTGTGGGACAGGGCACTGAAGCTTTCTTT; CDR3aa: CASSVGQGTEAFF
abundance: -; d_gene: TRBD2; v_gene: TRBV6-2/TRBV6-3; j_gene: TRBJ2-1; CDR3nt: TGTGCCAGCAGTTCGACTAGCGGGCTTGGGGTCTTC; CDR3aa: CASSSTSGLGVF
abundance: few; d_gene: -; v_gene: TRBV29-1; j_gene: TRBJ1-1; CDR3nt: TGCAGCGTTTCGGAAGTGAACACTGAAGCTTTCTTT; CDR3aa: CSVSEVNTEAFF
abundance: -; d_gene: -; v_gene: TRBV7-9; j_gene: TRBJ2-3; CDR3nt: TGTGCCAGCAGCTCACAGCTTGCTATGGATACGCAGTATTTT; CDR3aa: CASSSQLAMDTQYF
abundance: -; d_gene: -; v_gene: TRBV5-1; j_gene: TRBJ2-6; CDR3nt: TGCGCCAGCAGCTTGTACCGTCGAGGGGGGCTGCCTGGGGCCAACGTCCTGACTTTC; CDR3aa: CASSLYRRGGLPGANVLTF
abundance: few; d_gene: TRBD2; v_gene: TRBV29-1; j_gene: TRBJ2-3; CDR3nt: TGCAGCGTTGATAAGCGGGAGAGCACAGATACGCAGTATTTT; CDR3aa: CSVDKRESTDTQYF
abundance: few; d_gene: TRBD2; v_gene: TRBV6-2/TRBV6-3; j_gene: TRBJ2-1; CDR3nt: TGTGCCAGCAGTATAGGACTAGCGGGCAATGAGCAGTTCTTC; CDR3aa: CASSIGLAGNEQFF
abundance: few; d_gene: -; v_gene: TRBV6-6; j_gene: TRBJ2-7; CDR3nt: TGTGCCAGCAGTTACGGGGGGGGAAGACAGGGATTCAGCTACGAGCAGTACTTC; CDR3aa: CASSYGGGRQGFSYEQYF
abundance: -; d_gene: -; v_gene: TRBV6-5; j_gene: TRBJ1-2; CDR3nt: TGTGCCAGCAAGGAGCGGGGGATCTATGGCTACACCTTC; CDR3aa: CASKERGIYGYTF
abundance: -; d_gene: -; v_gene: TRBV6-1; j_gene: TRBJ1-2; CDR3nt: TGTGCCAGCAGTGAAGCGACGGTGGGGGGCTACACCTTC; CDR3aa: CASSEATVGGYTF
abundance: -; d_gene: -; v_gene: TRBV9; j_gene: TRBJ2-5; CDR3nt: TGTGCCAGCAGCGTAGGACAGGGAGGAGGGGAGACCCAGTACTTC; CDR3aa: CASSVGQGGGETQYF
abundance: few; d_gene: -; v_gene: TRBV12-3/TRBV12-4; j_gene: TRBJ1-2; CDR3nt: TGTGCCAGCAGTTTATTGGTGGGGGAAAATGGCTACACCTTC; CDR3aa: CASSLLVGENGYTF
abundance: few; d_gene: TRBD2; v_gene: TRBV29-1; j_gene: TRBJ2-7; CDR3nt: TGCAGCGTTGCCACTAGCGGGAGATCCTACGAGCAGTACTTC; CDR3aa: CSVATSGRSYEQYF
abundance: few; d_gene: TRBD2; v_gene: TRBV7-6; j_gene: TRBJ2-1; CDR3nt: TGTGCCAGCAGCTATAGCGGGAAGTCCTACAATGAGCAGTTCTTC; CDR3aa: CASSYSGKSYNEQFF
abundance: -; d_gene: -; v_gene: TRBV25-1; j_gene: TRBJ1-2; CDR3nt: TGTGCCAGCAGTGACTCCTTACACGTCTATGGCTACACCTTC; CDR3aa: CASSDSLHVYGYTF
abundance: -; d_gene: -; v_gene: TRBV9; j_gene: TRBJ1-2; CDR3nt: TGTGCCAGCAGCGTGGCCCCGAACTATGGCTACACCTTC; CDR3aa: CASSVAPNYGYTF
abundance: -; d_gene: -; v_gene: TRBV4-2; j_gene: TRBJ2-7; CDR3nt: TGTGCCAGCAGCCAAGGCGAGTTCTACGAGCAGTACTTC; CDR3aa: CASSQGEFYEQYF
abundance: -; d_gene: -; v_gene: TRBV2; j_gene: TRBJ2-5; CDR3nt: TGTGCCAGCACCGAAACGTATGGCGGGTCGGGGACCCAGTACTTC; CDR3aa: CASTETYGGSGTQYF
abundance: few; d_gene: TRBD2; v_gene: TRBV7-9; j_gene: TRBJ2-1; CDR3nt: TGTGCCAGCAGCTCCACCCTAGCGGGGACGAACAATGAGCAGTTCTTC; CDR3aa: CASSSTLAGTNNEQFF
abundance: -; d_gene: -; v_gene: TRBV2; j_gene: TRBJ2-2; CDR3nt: TGTGCCAGCAGTCCCCTTTTATCCACCGGGGAGCTGTTTTTT; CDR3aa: CASSPLLSTGELFF
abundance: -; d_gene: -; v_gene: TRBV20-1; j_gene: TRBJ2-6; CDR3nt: TGCAGTGCTTATTCTGGGGCCAACGTCCTGACTTTC; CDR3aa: CSAYSGANVLTF
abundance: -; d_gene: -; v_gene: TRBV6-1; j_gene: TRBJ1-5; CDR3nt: TGTGCCAGCAGGGGCTGGGGATCAAATCAGCCCCAGCATTTT; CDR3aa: CASRGWGSNQPQHF
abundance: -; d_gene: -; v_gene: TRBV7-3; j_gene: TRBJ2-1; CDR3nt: TGTGCCAGCAGCTTATGGGGGAGCTCCTACAATGAGCAGTTCTTC; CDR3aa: CASSLWGSSYNEQFF
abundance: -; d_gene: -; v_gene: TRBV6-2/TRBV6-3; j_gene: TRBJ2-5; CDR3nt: TGTGCCAGCAGTGATGCCTTGGAGACCCAGTACTTC; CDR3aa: CASSDALETQYF
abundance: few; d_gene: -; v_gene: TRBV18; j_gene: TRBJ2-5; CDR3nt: TGTGCCAGCTCACCCGGAGCGACGCAAGAGACCCAGTACTTC; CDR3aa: CASSPGATQETQYF
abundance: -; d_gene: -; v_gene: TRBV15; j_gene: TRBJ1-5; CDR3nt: TGTGCCACCAGCAGAGATTTACGGCAGCCCCAGCATTTT; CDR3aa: CATSRDLRQPQHF
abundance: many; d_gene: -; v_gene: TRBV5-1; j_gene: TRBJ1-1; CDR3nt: TGCGCCAGCAGCTTGGAAGGACCATTCACTGACGGACGGAACACTGAAGCTTTCTTT; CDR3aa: CASSLEGPFTDGRNTEAFF
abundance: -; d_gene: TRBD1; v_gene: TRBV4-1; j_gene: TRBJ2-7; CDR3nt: TGCGCCAGCACCCCCGGGACAGGGGGCTTCGAGCAGTACTTC; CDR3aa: CASTPGTGGFEQYF
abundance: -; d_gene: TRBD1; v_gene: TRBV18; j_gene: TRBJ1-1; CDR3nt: TGTGCCAGCTCACCATGGGACAGGGGTGAAGCTTTCTTT; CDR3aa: CASSPWDRGEAFF
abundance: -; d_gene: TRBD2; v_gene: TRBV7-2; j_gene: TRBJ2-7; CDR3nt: TGTGCCAGCAGCCCTCGGACTAGCGGGAGTCGCGAGCAGTACTTC; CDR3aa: CASSPRTSGSREQYF
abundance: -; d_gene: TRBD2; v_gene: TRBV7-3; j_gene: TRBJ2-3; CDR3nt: TGTGCCAGCAGCATGACTAGCGGGTCAGATACGCAGTATTTT; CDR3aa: CASSMTSGSDTQYF
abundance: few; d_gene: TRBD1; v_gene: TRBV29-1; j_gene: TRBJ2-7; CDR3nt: TGCAGCGTTGACCCCGGGACAGGCGTCTACGAGCAGTACTTC; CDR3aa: CSVDPGTGVYEQYF
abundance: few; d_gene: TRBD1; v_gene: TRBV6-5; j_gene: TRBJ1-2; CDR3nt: TGTGCCAGCAGTCAGGACAGGGGGCTTGGCTACACCTTC; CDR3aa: CASSQDRGLGYTF
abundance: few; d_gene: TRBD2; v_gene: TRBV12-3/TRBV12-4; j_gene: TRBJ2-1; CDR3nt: TGTGCCAGCAGTCCGACTAGCGGGAGGCGGAATGAGCAGTTCTTC; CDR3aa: CASSPTSGRRNEQFF
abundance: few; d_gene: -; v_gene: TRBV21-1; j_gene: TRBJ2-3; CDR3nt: TGTGCCAGGTTCACCAGGGCGACTAGCACAGATACGCAGTATTTT; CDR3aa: CARFTRATSTDTQYF
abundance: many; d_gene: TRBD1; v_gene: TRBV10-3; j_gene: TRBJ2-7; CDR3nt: TGTGCCATCAGTGAGGGGCTGGGACAGGGCTACGAGCAGTACTTC; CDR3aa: CAISEGLGQGYEQYF
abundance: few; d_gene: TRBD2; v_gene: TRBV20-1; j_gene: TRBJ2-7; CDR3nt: TGCAGTGCCCGCCCCACGACTAGCGGGGGGGCCTCCGTCGGGTACGAGCAGTACTTC; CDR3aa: CSARPTTSGGASVGYEQYF
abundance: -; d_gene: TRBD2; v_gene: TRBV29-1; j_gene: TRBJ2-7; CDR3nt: TGCAGCGTTGAAGGGACTAGCGGGGGCCTCTCCTACGAGCAGTACTTC; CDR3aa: CSVEGTSGGLSYEQYF
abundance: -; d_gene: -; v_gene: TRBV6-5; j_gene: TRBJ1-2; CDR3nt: TGTGCCAGCAGCCACCGGACAGCTAACTATGGCTACACCTTC; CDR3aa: CASSHRTANYGYTF
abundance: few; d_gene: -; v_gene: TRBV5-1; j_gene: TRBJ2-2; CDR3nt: TGCGCCAGCAGCTTGCAAGGAGACACCGGGGAGCTGTTTTTT; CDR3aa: CASSLQGDTGELFF
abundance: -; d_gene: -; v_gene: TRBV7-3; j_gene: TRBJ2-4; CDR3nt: TGTGCCAGCAGCTTAACGGGGGCGAACATTCAGTACTTC; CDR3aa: CASSLTGANIQYF
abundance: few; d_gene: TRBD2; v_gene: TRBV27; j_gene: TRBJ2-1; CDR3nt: TGTGCCAGCAGTTCTCCGGGACTACTGTACAATGAGCAGTTCTTC; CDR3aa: CASSSPGLLYNEQFF
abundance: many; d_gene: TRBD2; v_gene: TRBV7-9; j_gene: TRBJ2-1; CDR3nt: TGTGCCAGCAGCCCCCGACTAGCGGGACAACTGAGCAATGAGCAGTTCTTC; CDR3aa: CASSPRLAGQLSNEQFF
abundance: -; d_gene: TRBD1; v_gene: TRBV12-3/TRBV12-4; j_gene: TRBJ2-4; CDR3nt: TGTGCCAGCAGTTTAAGACAGGGCGTTGGAAACATTCAGTACTTC; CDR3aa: CASSLRQGVGNIQYF
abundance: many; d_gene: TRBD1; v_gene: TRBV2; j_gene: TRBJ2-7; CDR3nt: TGTGCCAGCAGTGAATATCAGGGGGTAGTCTACGAGCAGTACTTC; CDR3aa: CASSEYQGVVYEQYF
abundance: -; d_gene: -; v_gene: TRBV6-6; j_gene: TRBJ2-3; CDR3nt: TGTGCCAGCAGGCAGACTACTAGCACAGATACGCAGTATTTT; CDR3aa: CASRQTTSTDTQYF
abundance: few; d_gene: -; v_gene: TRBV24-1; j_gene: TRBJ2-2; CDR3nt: TGTGCCACCAGTGATTGGGGAGTTACTGAGTACACCGGGGAGCTGTTTTTT; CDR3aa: CATSDWGVTEYTGELFF
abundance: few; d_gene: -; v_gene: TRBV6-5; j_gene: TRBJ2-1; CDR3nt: TGTGCCAGCAGTTTCGACTGGAGCTCCTACAATGAGCAGTTCTTC; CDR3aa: CASSFDWSSYNEQFF
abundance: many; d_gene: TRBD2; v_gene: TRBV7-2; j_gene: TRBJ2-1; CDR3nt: TGTGCCAGCAGGCCAACTAGCGGGAACCTGGGTGAGCAGTTCTTC; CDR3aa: CASRPTSGNLGEQFF
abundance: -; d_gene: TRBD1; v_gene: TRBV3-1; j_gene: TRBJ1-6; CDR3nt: TGTGCCAGCAGCCAATTTGCCGGGGACAGCGGATATAATTCACCCCTCCACTTT; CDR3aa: CASSQFAGDSGYNSPLHF
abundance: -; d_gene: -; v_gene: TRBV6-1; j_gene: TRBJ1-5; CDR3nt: TGTGCCAGCAGTGATGGCTTTGAACAGCCCCAGCATTTT; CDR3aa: CASSDGFEQPQHF